The 24 T cell receptor beta chains given below trace back to one sample, sequenced in a study of response to subunit inactivated influenza vaccine. TCRdb ran MiXCR on the RT-PCR reads and lists one entry per CDR3 protein. The data contain about 180,000 distinct CDR3 sequences, around 9% of them singletons. Sequenced here: non-naive T cells sorted from PBMCs, sampled on the day of vaccination. The source of these receptors is a man aged 50 or older who received an inactivated influenza vaccine.

This clonotype occurred many times. This chain connects TRBV20-1 to TRBJ1-5, with D unresolved. Between the trimmed V and J ends, which lost 4 bases and 4 bases, there was a span of 11 bases. In germline, CDR1 is DFQATT, CDR2 SNEGSKA (reference sequence). CDR3 length equals 13 residues. The CDR3 protein is CSAIVGSNQPQHF. As DNA, the CDR3 is TGCAGTGCTATCGTGGGGTCTAATCAGCCCCAGCATTTT.

This clonotype was detected only a few times. This sequence joins TRBV12-3 or TRBV12-4 and TRBJ1-2; weak D call: TRBD1 (6 bases). There are 17 residues in the CDR3. Deletions cut 5 bases from V and 2 bases from J, with 21 bases between. The DNA for the CDR3 is TGTGCCAGCAGTACCCGGGGGGGGCCAGCTACCAACTATGGCTACACCTTC. This codes for CASSTRGGPATNYGYTF.

This clonotype was picked up many times. The chain couples TRBV20-1 to TRBJ2-7, with 7 bases that match TRBD1. Looked up from germline, CDR1 is DFQATT and CDR2 is SNEGSKA (reference sequence). V lost 1 base to trimming and J lost 2 bases; unmatched junction nucleotides: 11. The length of the CDR3 is 16 residues. The CDR3 sequence: CSARALGTVKPYEQYF. CDR3 DNA: TGCAGTGCTAGAGCCCTAGGGACAGTGAAACCCTACGAGCAGTACTTC.

This clonotype has a count of ten or more. The CDR3 is CASSQDRAGGGYTF. CDR3 nucleotide sequence: TGTGCCAGCAGCCAAGACAGGGCAGGCGGTGGCTACACCTTC. The chain carries TRBV4-2 and TRBJ1-2; possible D gene TRBD1, 5 bases. Germline assignment: CDR1 LGHNA and CDR2 YNFKEQ. Trimming pared 0 bases from V and 7 bases from J, leaving 12 bases between. The CDR3 has 14 amino acids.

This clonotype occurred many times. The gene calls are TRBV7-9 and TRBJ2-1; perhaps TRBD2 as D (5 bases). CDR1 and CDR2 (germline): SEHNR, FQNEAQ (reference sequence). The CDR3 totals 14 residues. Trimming took off 2 bases at V and 5 bases at J, with 10 bases between the two ends. The CDR3 region is CASSLRGRHNEQFF. The CDR3 DNA reads TGTGCCAGCAGCTTACGCGGGCGGCACAATGAGCAGTTCTTC.

This clonotype has a count of ten or more. V gene TRBV29-1 combines with J gene TRBJ2-2; weak D call: TRBD2 (5 bases). Germline lookup yields CDR1 SQVTM and CDR2 ANQGSEA. This CDR3 comprises 14 residues. The V end was cut by 4 bases, the J end by 4 bases, with 13 bases between. The CDR3 bases are TGCAGCGTTGTGCTCTTAGCGAGCACCGGGGAGCTGTTTTTT. This gives the protein CSVVLLASTGELFF.

V is TRBV20-1 and J is TRBJ2-2, with D possibly being TRBD1 or TRBD2 (6 bases each). Trimming took 1 base from V and 5 from J, leaving 11 bases between them. The CDR3 extends over 14 amino acids. Germline V gene data show CDR1 as DFQATT and CDR2 as SNEGSKA (reference sequence). In DNA, the CDR3 is TGCAGTGCTAGAGTAGGGGGGTCAACCGGGGAGCTGTTTTTT. This codes for CSARVGGSTGELFF.

This clonotype appeared a few times. The genes are TRBV29-1 and TRBJ2-5, with 7 bases that match TRBD1. Trimming cost V 6 bases and J 4 bases; bases outside gene matches: 8. The germline V gene encodes CDR1 SQVTM and CDR2 ANQGSEA. This CDR3 contains 13 residues. CDR3 sequence (DNA): TGCAGCGTCCGACAGGGAAGCTCAGAGACCCAGTACTTC. Protein sequence: CSVRQGSSETQYF.

This clonotype was detected a few times. V gene TRBV9 combines with J gene TRBJ1-5; 7 nucleotides match TRBD1. The CDR3 runs to 15 residues. CDR1 and CDR2 (germline): SGDLS, YYNGEE. J lost 3 bases, V lost 1 base, and 4 bases had no gene match. Here the CDR3 reads CASSVTGQANQPQHF. The CDR3 bases are TGTGCCAGCAGCGTAACTGGACAGGCCAATCAGCCCCAGCATTTT.

The table lists this clonotype with many counts. The chain carries TRBV5-1 and TRBJ2-5; D possibly uses TRBD1 or TRBD2 (5 bases each). Trimming took 2 bases from V and 2 from J, leaving 13 bases between them. The CDR3 is 15 residues long. Germline CDR1 and CDR2: SGHRS and YFSETQ. The CDR3: CASSFSGARQETQYF. The CDR3 DNA sequence: TGCGCCAGCAGCTTCTCCGGGGCGCGTCAAGAGACCCAGTACTTC.

This chain joins TRBV19 and TRBJ2-3, with 8 bases matching TRBD2. Germline CDR1 reads LNHDA; CDR2 reads SQIVND (reference sequence). This CDR3 region has 16 residues. Losses at the gene ends were 5 bases for V and 2 bases for J; bases not matched to a gene: 9. The CDR3 loop reads CASSHARGALTDTQYF. DNA for the CDR3: TGTGCCAGTAGTCACGCGCGGGGGGCGCTCACAGATACGCAGTATTTT.

In its sample, this clonotype was seen a few times. The chain recombines TRBV14 with TRBJ1-1; D is undetermined. The germline V gene encodes CDR1 SGHDN and CDR2 FVKESK. Trimming pared 3 bases from V and 6 bases from J, leaving 20 bases between. This CDR3 has 16 residues. CDR3 sequence (DNA): TGTGCCAGCAGCCAGTCGGCCAGTTTTATTGCGCCTGAAGCTTTCTTT. Translated, it gives CASSQSASFIAPEAFF.

This chain connects TRBV2 to TRBJ1-5, with a tentative D call TRBD1 (5 bases). Per the germline V gene, CDR1 is SNHLY and CDR2 is FYNNEI. The CDR3 totals 13 residues. V dropped 5 bases and J dropped 8 bases, with 13 bases sitting between them. The CDR3 coding sequence is TGTGCCAGCAGTTTAAGGCGGGGGGAGCCCCAGCATTTT. Translated: CASSLRRGEPQHF.

Ten or more counts support this clonotype. The chain joins TRBV12-3 or TRBV12-4 to TRBJ1-1; tentative D call: TRBD1 (6 bases). With 8 bases removed from V and 2 bases from J, the gap between germline ends came to 12 bases. This CDR3 spans 13 amino acids. The CDR3 bases are TGTGCCAGCCTGATGACAGGTAACACTGAAGCTTTCTTT. Its protein is CASLMTGNTEAFF.

This clonotype has a handful of counts. This rearrangement joins TRBV5-8 to TRBJ2-2; D is possibly TRBD1 (5 bases). CDR1 SGHTS and CDR2 YDEGEE come from the germline V gene. The CDR3 covers 15 residues. Trimming shortened V by 5 bases and J by 1 base, and 12 bases separated the two germline ends. As DNA, the CDR3 is TGTGCCAGCAGACGAGACAGTCGGAACACCGGGGAGCTGTTTTTT. Protein sequence: CASRRDSRNTGELFF.

This clonotype was counted a few times. The chain couples TRBV7-2 to TRBJ2-7, with a possible D match to TRBD1 (6 bases). There are 15 residues in the CDR3. Germline CDR1 SGHTA, CDR2 FQGNSA. Deletions cut 0 bases from V and 2 bases from J, with 11 bases between. CDR3 loop: CASSLAAAGAYEQYF. The CDR3 nucleotides read TGTGCCAGCAGCTTAGCTGCTGCAGGGGCCTACGAGCAGTACTTC. Full variable domain (remainder filled in from reference TRBV7-2 and TRBJ2-7): GAGVSQSPSNKVTEKGKDVELRCDPISGHTALYWYRQSLGQGLEFLIYFQGNSAPDKSGLPSDRFSAERTGGSVSTLTIQRTQQEDSAVYLCASSLAAAGAYEQYFGPGTRLTVT.

Ten or more counts support this clonotype. The rearrangement links TRBV7-9 to TRBJ2-5, with TRBD2 matching over 11 bases. Germline V gene data show CDR1 as SEHNR and CDR2 as FQNEAQ (reference sequence). The CDR3 length is 16 residues. V shed 5 bases, J shed 1 base, and the junction held 6 bases outside the gene matches. CDR3 residues: CASSTTSGGFQETQYF. The CDR3 DNA is TGTGCCAGCAGCACAACTAGCGGGGGATTCCAAGAGACCCAGTACTTC.

This clonotype was found many times. The chain joins TRBV7-2 to TRBJ2-2; 7 bases match TRBD2. The CDR3 contains 16 residues. Germline V lookup: CDR1 SGHTA, CDR2 FQGNSA. J lost 3 bases, V lost 1 base, and 5 bases had no gene match. Here the CDR3 reads CASSLVGGGDTGELFF. The CDR3 region has the DNA TGTGCCAGCAGCTTAGTTGGCGGGGGTGACACCGGGGAGCTGTTTTTT.

This clonotype was observed many times. The genes are TRBV12-3 or TRBV12-4 and TRBJ2-7, with 9 nucleotides matching TRBD1. The CDR3 loop spans 14 amino acids. After removal of 7 bases from V and 6 bases from J, the junction contained 10 bases not matched to a gene. The CDR3 nucleotides are TGTGCCAGCAACACCGGGACAGGGTCCCGCGAGCAGTACTTC. Translated: CASNTGTGSREQYF.

The rearrangement links TRBV27 to TRBJ2-2; D gene unclear. Trimming took 3 bases from V and 2 from J, leaving 7 bases between them. The CDR3 is 14 residues long. Germline CDR1 reads MNHEY; CDR2 reads SMNVEV (reference sequence). The CDR3 DNA sequence: TGTGCCAGCAGTTTTTTCACTAACACCGGGGAGCTGTTTTTT. It codes for CASSFFTNTGELFF.

This clonotype was counted at least ten times. V and J are TRBV29-1 and TRBJ2-1; the D gene is possibly TRBD2 (6 bases). CDR1 is SQVTM and CDR2 is ANQGSEA in the germline V gene. CDR3 size: 14 residues. Trimming cost V 4 bases and J 6 bases, with 16 bases left between them. The CDR3 spells CSVGLGTGINEQFF. The DNA of the CDR3 is TGCAGCGTTGGACTGGGGACTGGCATCAATGAGCAGTTCTTC.

The chain recombines TRBV11-2 with TRBJ2-7; D is uncertain. The CDR3 length is 12 residues. Germline lookup yields CDR1 SGHAT and CDR2 FQNNGV. Between the trimmed V and J ends, which lost 4 bases and 6 bases, there was a span of 10 bases. CDR3 sequence (DNA): TGTGCCAGCAGCTCCTGGACGGTCGAGCAGTACTTC. Translation: CASSSWTVEQYF.

This clonotype appeared many times. The rearrangement joins TRBV2 to TRBJ2-1; no reliable D call. CDR1 SNHLY and CDR2 FYNNEI come from the germline V gene. V was trimmed by 7 bases and J by 2 bases, leaving 15 bases between them. There are 15 residues in the CDR3. The CDR3 DNA reads TGTGCCAGCAAACGCACGGCTACTGCCTACAATGAGCAGTTCTTC. It is translated as CASKRTATAYNEQFF.

J is TRBJ2-2 and V is TRBV12-3 or TRBV12-4; maybe TRBD2 (6 bases). Trimming cost V 3 bases and J 0 bases, with 11 bases left between them. The CDR3 extends over 16 amino acids. CDR3 sequence (DNA): TGTGCCAGCAGTTTTCAGGGAGGCGCGAACACCGGGGAGCTGTTTTTT. Its translation: CASSFQGGANTGELFF.